These T cell receptor beta chains were read from a single sample in a study of cytomegalovirus exposure and HLA in healthy donors. Measured with immunoSEQ multiplex PCR; TCRdb has only the in-frame clones, and not every one. This sample has 200,000 to 250,000 clones, with roughly 83% found just once. The sequenced sample was PBMCs. The source is a boy younger than 10 in good health and CMV-seronegative. Each CDR3 is given with its conserved first and last residue. A D gene is named only where the DNA matches it firmly. Clone sizes are given selectively: once, few, many, or a class where the clone is expanded.

J | D | size | V | CDR3 | DNA
TRBJ2-2 | . | . | TRBV6-4 | CASSDSMNEGLNTGELFF | TGTGCCAGCAGTGACTCGATGAATGAGGGTTTGAACACCGGGGAGCTGTTTTTT
TRBJ2-3 | . | once | TRBV27 | CASSPTRVWSTDTQYF | TGTGCCAGCAGTCCCACACGGGTCTGGTCCACAGATACGCAGTATTTT
TRBJ2-3 | TRBD1 | . | TRBV4-1 | CASSQLDRGPPDTQYF | TGCGCCAGCAGCCAACTAGACAGGGGGCCCCCAGATACGCAGTATTTT
TRBJ2-7 | TRBD2 | . | TRBV6-6 | CATGPGTSGGIYEQYF | TGTGCCACGGGACCGGGGACTAGCGGGGGGATCTACGAGCAGTACTTC
TRBJ2-3 | TRBD2 | . | TRBV25-1 | CASGGGLSGTHWDTQYF | TGTGCCAGCGGTGGGGGTTTAAGCGGGACCCACTGGGATACGCAGTATTTT
TRBJ2-7 | . | few | TRBV6-1 | CASSPPGYSEQYF | TGTGCCAGCAGTCCCCCAGGCTACTCGGAGCAGTACTTC
TRBJ2-3 | . | . | TRBV5-8 | CASSLETSLSTDTQYF | TGTGCCAGCAGCTTGGAAACTAGCCTAAGCACAGATACGCAGTATTTT
TRBJ2-3 | TRBD1 | . | TRBV19 | CASSPRDRRPDTQYF | TGTGCCAGTAGCCCCCGGGACAGGCGACCAGATACGCAGTATTTT
TRBJ2-1 | . | once | TRBV6-4 | CASSDSNGYEQFF | TGTGCCAGCAGTGACTCGAACGGGTACGAGCAGTTCTTC
TRBJ1-1 | . | . | TRBV25-1 | CASSDLRRQSNTEAFF | TGTGCCAGCAGTGATTTAAGGAGACAGTCGAACACTGAAGCTTTCTTT
TRBJ2-3 | TRBD1 | . | TRBV6-1 | CASGQGPDTQYF | TGTGCCAGTGGACAGGGCCCAGATACGCAGTATTTT
TRBJ2-7 | TRBD1 | . | TRBV5-6 | CASSFADREAYEQYF | TGTGCCAGCAGCTTTGCGGACAGGGAGGCCTACGAGCAGTACTTC
TRBJ2-7 | TRBD1 | . | TRBV10-3 | CAIGKGADYEQYF | TGTGCCATCGGGAAGGGGGCGGACTACGAGCAGTACTTC
TRBJ2-3 | TRBD2 | . | TRBV29-1 | CSVSGLAVDTQYF | TGCAGCGTTTCCGGACTAGCTGTAGATACGCAGTATTTT
TRBJ2-5 | . | . | TRBV5-1 | CASSLNTQETQYF | TGCGCCAGCAGCTTGAACACCCAAGAGACCCAGTACTTC
TRBJ2-4 | TRBD2 | . | TRBV19 | CASSTRLALLDIQYF | TGTGCCAGTAGTACGAGACTAGCCCTTCTCGACATTCAGTACTTC
TRBJ2-1 | . | . | TRBV7-9 | CASSLVPGVADEQFF | TGTGCCAGCAGCTTAGTTCCGGGGGTGGCGGATGAGCAGTTCTTC
TRBJ2-3 | . | . | TRBV5-4 | CASSQPGFPDTQYF | TGTGCCAGCAGCCAACCAGGGTTTCCAGATACGCAGTATTTT
TRBJ1-5 | . | . | TRBV14 | CASSQDQSGNQPQHF | TGTGCCAGCAGCCAAGATCAGTCCGGGAATCAGCCCCAGCATTTT
TRBJ1-6 | . | . | TRBV5-5 | CASSVGAGNSPLHF | TGTGCCAGCAGCGTGGGGGCAGGGAATTCACCCCTCCACTTT
TRBJ1-4 | . | . | TRBV11-2 | CASSLRAPGGEKLFF | TGTGCCAGCAGCTTAAGGGCACCCGGAGGCGAAAAACTGTTTTTT
TRBJ1-2 | . | . | TRBV5-6 | CASSSDSPDYGYTF | TGTGCCAGCAGCAGCGACAGTCCTGACTATGGCTACACCTTC
TRBJ2-7 | . | . | TRBV2 | CASKVSPSYEQYF | TGTGCCAGCAAGGTTAGCCCCTCCTACGAGCAGTACTTC
TRBJ2-7 | TRBD1 | . | TRBV30 | CAWDGPGQGFGEQYF | TGTGCCTGGGATGGTCCGGGACAGGGGTTCGGCGAGCAGTACTTC
TRBJ2-5 | TRBD1 | . | TRBV18 | CASSLRDSQETQYF | TGTGCCAGCTCGCTCAGGGACAGCCAAGAGACCCAGTACTTC
TRBJ1-1 | . | . | TRBV2 | CASRRRTSPENTEAFF | TGTGCCAGCAGACGTCGGACATCCCCGGAGAACACTGAAGCTTTCTTT
TRBJ2-6 | TRBD1 | . | TRBV19 | CASGVGQGLLEANVLTF | TGTGCCAGTGGGGTGGGACAGGGGCTTCTTGAGGCCAACGTCCTGACTTTC
TRBJ2-5 | . | . | TRBV4-2 | CASSQGLGEETQYF | TGTGCCAGCAGCCAAGGCCTCGGGGAGGAGACCCAGTACTTC
TRBJ2-2 | TRBD2 | . | TRBV10-3 | CAISVGLAGGTGELFF | TGTGCCATCAGTGTAGGACTAGCGGGAGGGACCGGGGAGCTGTTTTTT
TRBJ2-7 | TRBD1 | few | TRBV6-1 | CASSGRQGYEQYF | TGTGCCAGCAGTGGAAGACAGGGCTACGAGCAGTACTTC
TRBJ2-6 | . | . | TRBV27 | CASSLTRSGANVLTF | TGTGCCAGCAGTTTAACGCGCTCTGGGGCCAACGTCCTGACTTTC
TRBJ1-2 | . | . | TRBV6-6 | CASSLTGHYGYTF | TGTGCCAGTTCCCTAACAGGTCACTATGGCTACACCTTC
TRBJ2-7 | . | . | TRBV2 | CASRVENPYEQYF | TGTGCCAGCAGGGTAGAAAATCCCTACGAGCAGTACTTC
TRBJ2-2 | . | . | TRBV5-1 | CASSLAGGVGELFF | TGCGCCAGCAGCTTGGCTGGGGGCGTCGGGGAGCTGTTTTTT
TRBJ2-5 | TRBD1 | . | TRBV15 | CATGNRGLPETQYF | TGTGCCACCGGTAACAGGGGGTTGCCAGAGACCCAGTACTTC
TRBJ2-7 | . | . | TRBV7-7 | CASSLGRSYEQYF | TGTGCTAGCAGCTTGGGCCGGTCCTACGAGCAGTACTTC
TRBJ2-7 | . | . | TRBV5-4 | CASSRQGNEQYF | TGTGCCAGCAGCCGCCAGGGGAACGAGCAGTACTTC
TRBJ2-7 | TRBD1 | . | TRBV5-1 | CASNSDRGPYEQYF | TGCGCCAGCAACTCCGACAGGGGACCCTACGAGCAGTACTTC
TRBJ2-5 | . | . | TRBV5-8 | CASSLVPTQETQYF | TGTGCCAGCAGCTTGGTCCCTACCCAAGAGACCCAGTACTTC
TRBJ2-1 | TRBD1 | few | TRBV5-1 | CASSATRGQGNYNEQFF | TGCGCCAGCAGCGCAACGAGGGGACAGGGAAATTACAATGAGCAGTTCTTC
TRBJ1-6 | . | . | TRBV9 | CASSVDSSYNSPLHF | TGTGCCAGCAGCGTAGACAGCTCCTACAATTCACCCCTCCACTTT
TRBJ1-5 | . | once | TRBV19 | CASSIGTWGNQPQHF | TGTGCCAGTAGTATTGGGACATGGGGCAATCAGCCCCAGCATTTT
TRBJ1-1 | . | . | TRBV19 | CASSIYWGAVNTEAFF | TGTGCCAGTAGTATTTATTGGGGAGCCGTGAACACTGAAGCTTTCTTT
TRBJ2-3 | TRBD2 | . | TRBV6-4 | CASSDSGGGPTDTQYF | TGTGCCAGCAGTGACTCGGGGGGGGGACCCACAGATACGCAGTATTTT